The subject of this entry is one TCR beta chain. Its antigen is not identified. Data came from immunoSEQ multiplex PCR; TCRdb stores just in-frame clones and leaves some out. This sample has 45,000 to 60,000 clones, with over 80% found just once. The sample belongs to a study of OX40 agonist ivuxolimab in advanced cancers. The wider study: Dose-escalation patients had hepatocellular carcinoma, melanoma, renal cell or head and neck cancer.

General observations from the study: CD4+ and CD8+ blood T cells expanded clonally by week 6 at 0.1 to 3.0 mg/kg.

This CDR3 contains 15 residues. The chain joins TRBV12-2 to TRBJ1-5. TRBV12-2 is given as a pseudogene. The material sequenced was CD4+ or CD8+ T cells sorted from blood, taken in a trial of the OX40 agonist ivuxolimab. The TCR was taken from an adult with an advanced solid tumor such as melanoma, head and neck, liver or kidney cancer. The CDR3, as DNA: TGTGCAAGTCGCTTAGCCCCTACCGCTGGGGTGCCCCAGCATTTT. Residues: CASRLAPTAGVPQHF.